The T cell receptor (beta chain) described here comes from a study of shared clonotypes between healthy human individuals. Trimming stripped 0 bases from V and 2 bases from J, with 12 bases between. Per germline, CDR1 SGHRS and CDR2 YFSETQ. The CDR3 is 16 amino acids. Sequencing was at deep level. Profiling relied on immunoSEQ multiplex PCR, and the TCRdb table lists in-frame clones only, not all of them. The sample records over a million clones, about 80% being singletons. On this clone itself: Antigen: not known.

Whole-study results and caveats: Represented diversity (both genetic and exposure-history) was limited by the small number of donors. Shared across a handful of donors were 5% to 6% of the naive CD4 clonotypes.

Sequencing was done on a sample of memory CD4+ T cells from PBMCs. As for subset: CD45RA-negative fraction. The sequence derives from a man between 18 and 29 years old in good health. Some clones in this sample may be carry-over from other donors' samples. The V gene is TRBV5-1, the J gene TRBJ2-1; D is undetermined. The CDR3 DNA reads TGCGCCAGCAGCTTGGATTTTCCACGGCCCTACAATGAGCAGTTCTTC. Its translation is CASSLDFPRPYNEQFF.